This entry lists 18 T cell receptor beta chains sequenced from one sample in a study of PD-1 blockade in mismatch repair-deficient tumors. Sequencing was performed with immunoSEQ multiplex PCR; in TCRdb, only in-frame clones are kept and a portion is missing. The data hold tens of thousands of clones, with about 85% observed a single time. The starting material was peripheral blood, obtained 12 weeks after starting pembrolizumab. The source is an adult with mismatch repair-deficient cancer.

This chain links TRBV7-2 with TRBJ2-7; D unclear. Trimming removed 4 bases at V and 0 bases at J, with 10 bases between. The germline CDR1 and CDR2 sequences are SGHTA and FQGNSA. The CDR3 length is 14 residues. CDR3 bases: TGTGCCAGCAGCTCGCGGTATAGCTCCTACGAGCAGTACTTC. The encoded protein is CASSSRYSSYEQYF.

J is TRBJ2-3 and V is TRBV7-9; D might be TRBD1 or TRBD2, each matching 6 bases. Germline assignment: CDR1 SEHNR and CDR2 FQNEAQ (reference sequence). This CDR3 comprises 15 residues. Trimming removed 8 bases at V and 1 base at J, with 16 bases between. In DNA, the CDR3 is TGTGCCAGCCTGCCATACGGGGGCGGCACAGATACGCAGTATTTT. Its translation is CASLPYGGGTDTQYF.

This clone appeared a single time. V gene TRBV12-5 combines with J gene TRBJ2-3, with 8 bases that match TRBD1. CDR1 is LGHNT and CDR2 is FRNRAP in the germline V gene. CDR3 length: 14 residues. With V trimmed by 1 base and J by 5 bases, 2 bases remained unmatched. CDR3 sequence: CASGLGQGKDTQYF. The CDR3 DNA sequence: TGTGCTAGTGGTTTGGGACAGGGGAAAGATACGCAGTATTTT.

The chain recombines TRBV10-3 with TRBJ2-1; a possible D gene is TRBD2 (6 bases). Germline loops: CDR1 ENHRY, CDR2 SYGVKD. V lost 6 bases to trimming and J lost 6 bases, with 12 bases between them. The CDR3 contains 13 residues. The CDR3 coding sequence is TGTGCCATCAGAGGGACTGCCAGCAATGAGCAGTTCTTC. This codes for CAIRGTASNEQFF.

The chain joins TRBV7-9 to TRBJ2-2; D is unresolved. This CDR3 is built from 16 residues. With 5 bases removed from V and 7 bases from J, the gap between germline ends came to 20 bases. The V gene's germline CDR1 is SEHNR and CDR2 FQNEAQ (reference sequence). DNA of the CDR3: TGTGCCAGCAGCCAACCGACTCCCGTGTCAGGCGGGGAGCTGTTTTTT. The encoded protein is CASSQPTPVSGGELFF.

The chain uses TRBV7-2 and TRBJ2-3; D might be TRBD1 (5 bases). The germline V gene has CDR1 SGHTA and CDR2 FQGNSA. The V end was cut by 5 bases, the J end by 4 bases, with 16 bases between. The CDR3 consists of 15 residues. The CDR3 protein is CASSPPRVGADTQYF. As DNA, the CDR3 is TGTGCCAGCAGCCCCCCCAGGGTTGGCGCAGATACGCAGTATTTT.

V and J are TRBV7-2 and TRBJ2-1; TRBD2 matches at 8 bases. Germline CDR1 is SGHTA and CDR2 is FQGNSA. The CDR3 contains 16 residues. V lost 1 base, J lost 6 bases, and 8 bases stayed unmatched. CDR3 residues: CASSLDGTGGVNEQFF. CDR3 sequence (DNA): TGTGCCAGCAGCTTAGACGGAACCGGGGGGGTCAATGAGCAGTTCTTC.

This chain links TRBV28 with TRBJ2-7, with a tentative D call TRBD1 (6 bases). Germline-derived CDR1 and CDR2 are MDHEN and SYDVKM. The CDR3 extends over 16 amino acids. Trimming took 8 bases from V and 0 from J, leaving 20 bases between them. The CDR3 nucleotides are TGTGCCAGCCGGGACACTTCTCCCAAGGGCTCCTACGAGCAGTACTTC. This codes for CASRDTSPKGSYEQYF.

The chain combines TRBV9 with TRBJ1-2; 9 bases are shared with TRBD1. The length of the CDR3 is 17 residues. CDR1 is SGDLS, CDR2 YYNGEE, per germline. Trimming removed 0 bases from V and 6 bases from J; junction bases left unmatched: 12. Written as DNA, the CDR3 is TGTGCCAGCAGCGTAGAGGGGACAGGGATATCTCTTGATGGCTACACCTTC. Its translation is CASSVEGTGISLDGYTF. The whole variable domain, remainder taken from reference TRBV9 and TRBJ1-2, is DSGVTQTPKHLITATGQRVTLRCSPRSGDLSVYWYQQSLDQGLQFLIQYYNGEERAKGNILERFSAQQFPDLHSELNLSSLELGDSALYFCASSVEGTGISLDGYTFGSGTRLTVV.

In its sample, this clone was seen once. The rearrangement links TRBV30 to TRBJ1-1; 7 nucleotides agree with TRBD1. J was trimmed by 3 bases and V by 3 bases; bases with no gene match: 4. This CDR3 contains 13 residues. From germline, CDR1 is GTSNPN and CDR2 SVGIG (reference sequence). In DNA, the CDR3 is TGTGCCTGGAGCGGAACAGGGGACACTGAAGCTTTCTTT. Amino acid sequence: CAWSGTGDTEAFF.

This sequence joins TRBV7-9 and TRBJ1-2; weak D call: TRBD1 (5 bases). The CDR3 is 13 amino acids. Looked up from germline, CDR1 is SEHNR and CDR2 is FQNEAQ (reference sequence). V was clipped by 5 bases and J by 6 bases, with 13 bases between them. The CDR3 spells CASSLQGIHGYTF. CDR3 nucleotide sequence: TGTGCCAGCAGCCTGCAGGGAATTCATGGCTACACCTTC.

This clone was recorded once. The chain joins TRBV4-1 to TRBJ1-2; D may be TRBD1 (6 bases). Trimming removed 3 bases at V and 6 bases at J, with 14 bases between. The V gene's germline CDR1 is MGHRA and CDR2 YSYEKL. The CDR3 sequence is 14 residues long. The CDR3 DNA is TGCGCCAGCAGCCACGGGGGCGCTCGGGATGGCTACACCTTC. The encoded protein is CASSHGGARDGYTF.

This chain joins TRBV11-2 and TRBJ2-4; unclear D gene. CDR1 is SGHAT, CDR2 FQNNGV, per germline. The CDR3 runs to 14 residues. Trimming removed 3 bases from V and 6 bases from J, with 12 bases in between. The CDR3 nucleotides read TGTGCCAGCAGCTTTGTCTCCCCGAGAAACATTCAGTACTTC. Translated: CASSFVSPRNIQYF.

The chain has TRBV9 and TRBJ2-7, with TRBD2 identical over 9 bases. The CDR3 spans 15 residues. With V trimmed by 0 bases and J by 5 bases, 6 bases remained unmatched. Per germline, CDR1 SGDLS and CDR2 YYNGEE. The CDR3 region has the DNA TGTGCCAGCAGCGTAGGGGGCGGGAGGGCCAACGAGCAGTACTTC. This encodes CASSVGGGRANEQYF.

The chain couples TRBV19 to TRBJ2-2, with D possibly TRBD1 on 5 matching bases. V dropped 3 bases and J dropped 7 bases, with 15 bases sitting between them. Per germline, CDR1 LNHDA and CDR2 SQIVND (reference sequence). The CDR3 contains 15 residues. The CDR3 DNA is TGTGCCAGTAGTATGTGGGGCCCCAGGGACGGGGAGCTGTTTTTT. Protein product: CASSMWGPRDGELFF.

The chain joins TRBV9 to TRBJ2-5; possible D gene TRBD1, 6 bases. Trimming shortened V by 3 bases and J by 1 base, and 13 bases separated the two germline ends. CDR3 size: 15 residues. Germline CDR1 SGDLS, CDR2 YYNGEE. CDR3 region: CASSGGGRAQETQYF. The CDR3 DNA reads as TGTGCCAGCAGCGGAGGGGGTCGCGCCCAAGAGACCCAGTACTTC.

This clone is a singleton in its sample. This chain joins TRBV14 and TRBJ2-3; TRBD2 agrees at 8 bases. In germline, CDR1 is SGHDN, CDR2 FVKESK. The V and J ends lost 2 bases and 2 bases, in that order; junction bases with no gene match: 3. The CDR3 is 15 residues long. CDR3 amino acids: CASSQQLAATDTQYF. The CDR3 DNA follows: TGTGCCAGCAGCCAACAACTAGCGGCCACAGATACGCAGTATTTT.

The genes are TRBV7-8 and TRBJ2-7; D unclear. CDR3 length: 15 amino acids. The germline gives CDR1 SGHVS, CDR2 FQNEAQ. V was shortened by 5 bases and J by 2 bases, with 16 bases between the two germline ends. This CDR3 is CASSLLVVGTYEQYF. CDR3 DNA sequence: TGTGCCAGCAGCCTCCTCGTCGTGGGGACCTACGAGCAGTACTTC.